This TCR beta chain was sequenced during a study of immune characterization of retroperitoneal liposarcoma. The CDR3 spans 13 residues. Germline V CDR1 and CDR2: MNHNS, SASEGT. Trimming took off 4 bases at V and 7 bases at J, with 11 bases between the two ends. Using its own MiXCR run on the PCR reads, TCRdb lists one record per CDR3 protein. Of roughly 11,000 distinct CDR3 sequences listed, roughly 28% were seen once; the top ten hold 7% to 10%. The chain links TRBV6-1 to TRBJ1-3; D not resolved. Source material: tumor tissue. The receptor comes from a female donor with retroperitoneal liposarcoma. CDR3 sequence: CASSALGRNTIYF. CDR3 in DNA: TGTGCCAGCAGTGCGTTAGGGAGGAACACCATATATTTT.